This passage covers 18 T cell receptor beta chains from one sample sequenced in a study of human thymus T cells. Thymic material originated from resections removed in the course of corrective heart surgery. The data were produced by immunoSEQ multiplex PCR, yet TCRdb's version contains in-frame clones alone and is incomplete. The sample carries about 78,000 clones, roughly 96% recorded once. The sequenced sample consisted of thymus tissue. These receptors were obtained from a boy less than two years old with a congenital heart defect but otherwise immunologically healthy.

The chain carries TRBV19 and TRBJ1-3, with D unclear. Germline CDR1 is LNHDA and CDR2 is SQIVND (reference sequence). The CDR3 covers 14 residues. V was shortened by 3 bases and J by 2 bases, with 8 bases between the two germline ends. The CDR3: CASSIGDAGNTIYF. In nucleotides, the CDR3 is TGTGCCAGTAGTATCGGGGATGCTGGAAACACCATATATTTT. Supplemented by reference TRBV19 and TRBJ1-3, the full variable domain reads DGGITQSPKYLFRKEGQNVTLSCEQNLNHDAMYWYRQDPGQGLRLIYYSQIVNDFQKGDIAEGYSVSREKKESFPLTVTSAQKNPTAFYLCASSIGDAGNTIYFGEGSWLTVV.

This chain joins TRBV27 and TRBJ2-1; no reliable D call. CDR1 is MNHEY, CDR2 SMNVEV, per germline (reference sequence). CDR3 size: 15 residues. The V end lost 3 bases, the J end lost 4 bases, and 13 bases lay between the germline ends. The CDR3 DNA reads TGTGCCAGCAGTTTTAGGCAGCCGCTTTACAATGAGCAGTTCTTC. Protein sequence: CASSFRQPLYNEQFF.

The CDR3 DNA reads as TGTGCCAGCAGCTCCCGCGGGACACAGAACACTGAAGCTTTCTTT. Its translation: CASSSRGTQNTEAFF. V and J are TRBV7-8 and TRBJ1-1; a possible D gene is TRBD1 (6 bases). The V and J ends lost 4 bases and 1 base respectively, with 13 bases between them. CDR3 length equals 15 residues. Germline loops: CDR1 SGHVS, CDR2 FQNEAQ.

The rearrangement uses TRBV9 and TRBJ2-4; no firm D call. This CDR3 is built from 15 residues. Deletions cut 4 bases from V and 1 base from J, with 12 bases between. The germline V gene has CDR1 SGDLS and CDR2 YYNGEE. CDR3 sequence reads: CASSTGIGAKNIQYF. The DNA of the CDR3 is TGTGCCAGCAGCACCGGTATCGGGGCCAAAAACATTCAGTACTTC.

The rearrangement uses TRBV5-1 and TRBJ2-7; 7 bases match TRBD1. CDR1 and CDR2 from the germline V gene are SGHRS and YFSETQ. The V segment lost 3 bases and the J segment 4 bases; nucleotides outside the gene matches: 31. The CDR3 has 22 amino acids. The CDR3 here is CASSSNEILPNYRGSLIYEQYF. Here the CDR3 DNA reads TGCGCCAGCAGCTCAAACGAGATCCTCCCTAATTACAGGGGAAGCCTAATTTACGAGCAGTACTTC. The entire variable domain, with the rest obtained from reference TRBV5-1 and TRBJ2-7, is as follows: KAGVTQTPRYLIKTRGQQVTLSCSPISGHRSVSWYQQTPGQGLQFLFEYFSETQRNKGNFPGRFSGRQFSNSRSEMNVSTLELGDSALYLCASSSNEILPNYRGSLIYEQYFGPGTRLTVT.

The rearrangement links TRBV29-1 to TRBJ2-1; 10 bases fit TRBD2. With V trimmed by 1 base and J by 1 base, 19 bases remained unmatched. The germline V gene has CDR1 SQVTM and CDR2 ANQGSEA. The CDR3 extends over 21 amino acids. The CDR3 sequence is CSVEAVTEEREGVLSYNEQFF. The CDR3 coding sequence is TGCAGCGTTGAAGCGGTAACTGAGGAGCGGGAGGGGGTCTTGTCCTACAATGAGCAGTTCTTC.

The V gene is TRBV5-1, the J gene TRBJ2-2; D ambiguous. Germline CDR1 reads SGHRS; CDR2 reads YFSETQ. V lost 0 bases and J lost 7, with 13 bases in between. The CDR3 loop spans 15 amino acids. The DNA for the CDR3 is TGCGCCAGCAGCTTGGACGGGCCTTTTGGCGGGGAGCTGTTTTTT. Translated, it gives CASSLDGPFGGELFF.

This clone was observed once. The rearrangement uses TRBV5-1 and TRBJ2-1; 13 bases are a match to TRBD2. Germline trimming cut 5 bases from V and 7 bases from J; bases unmatched to any gene: 6. This CDR3 is built from 15 residues. CDR1 is SGHRS and CDR2 is YFSETQ in the germline V gene. The CDR3 DNA is TGCGCCAGCAGGGAGTTACTAGCGGGAGGGAATGAGCAGTTCTTC. It is translated as CASRELLAGGNEQFF.

This chain uses TRBV7-6 with TRBJ2-6, with D perhaps TRBD2 (6 bases). CDR1 is SGHVS and CDR2 is FNYEAQ in the germline V gene. CDR3 length: 16 amino acids. The V and J ends lost 8 bases and 4 bases respectively, with 18 bases between them. The CDR3 protein is CASRGIQPPGANVLTF. The CDR3 nucleotides are TGTGCCAGCCGCGGGATTCAACCCCCCGGGGCCAACGTCCTGACTTTC.

The V and J genes are TRBV27 and TRBJ2-2; 11 bases agree with TRBD2. Trimming removed 5 bases from V and 5 bases from J; junction bases left unmatched: 7. Germline V gene sequence: CDR1 MNHEY, CDR2 SMNVEV (reference sequence). The CDR3 spans 16 residues. CDR3: CASSPGTSGFTGELFF. The CDR3 nucleotides are TGTGCCAGCAGTCCCGGGACTAGCGGTTTTACCGGGGAGCTGTTTTTT.

The J gene is TRBJ1-2, the V gene TRBV6-6; weak D call: TRBD1 (6 bases). Germline CDR1 is MNHNY and CDR2 is SVGAGI (reference sequence). V was pared by 1 base and J by 4 bases, with 16 bases between. The CDR3 extends over 16 amino acids. The chain's CDR3 is CASSYLDSPGPYGYTF. CDR3 nucleotide sequence: TGTGCCAGCAGTTACTTGGACAGCCCTGGGCCCTATGGCTACACCTTC.

This rearrangement joins TRBV5-4 to TRBJ2-1; D is uncertain. V was shortened by 2 bases and J by 7 bases, with 7 bases between the two germline ends. The CDR3 runs 12 residues. Germline V gene sequence: CDR1 SGHNT, CDR2 YYREEE (reference sequence). CDR3 coding DNA: TGTGCCAGCAGCTTTGGGGAAAATGAGCAGTTCTTC. Amino acids: CASSFGENEQFF.

The V and J genes are TRBV7-2 and TRBJ2-1, with 8 bases lining up with TRBD2. CDR1 SGHTA and CDR2 FQGNSA come from the germline V gene. CDR3 length: 14 amino acids. V was clipped by 3 bases and J by 8 bases; unmatched bases: 6. DNA for the CDR3: TGTGCCAGCAGCTTCGGGGGGGGCCGGGATGAGCAGTTCTTC. This gives the protein CASSFGGGRDEQFF.

CDR3 protein: CASTLQETTNYGYTF. The CDR3 coding sequence is TGTGCCAGCACGTTGCAGGAGACCACTAACTATGGCTACACCTTC. The J gene is TRBJ1-2, the V gene TRBV6-1; D is unclear. Trimming cost V 7 bases and J 0 bases, with 15 bases left between them. The germline gives CDR1 MNHNS, CDR2 SASEGT. CDR3 length: 15 amino acids.

This clone was observed a few times. The rearrangement joins TRBV10-3 to TRBJ1-5, with a possible D match to TRBD1 (5 bases). Per germline, CDR1 ENHRY and CDR2 SYGVKD. This CDR3 is built from 14 residues. Trimming removed 9 bases from V and 6 bases from J, with 18 bases in between. The CDR3 is CAMGLVKGTQPQHF. CDR3 bases: TGTGCCATGGGGTTGGTTAAAGGGACTCAGCCCCAGCATTTT.

The chain couples TRBV6-1 to TRBJ2-7; tentative D call: TRBD1 (5 bases). V dropped 6 bases and J dropped 7 bases, with 31 bases sitting between them. The CDR3 has 18 residues. Germline V gene sequence: CDR1 MNHNS, CDR2 SASEGT. The DNA for the CDR3 is TGTGCCAGCAGCGAAATATTCCCGTCGAGACGTCAATCAGGGGAGCAGTACTTC. Translation: CASSEIFPSRRQSGEQYF.

V is TRBV27 and J is TRBJ1-2, with unresolved D. Trimming took off 5 bases at V and 14 bases at J, with 6 bases between the two ends. The CDR3 covers 8 residues. Germline lookup yields CDR1 MNHEY and CDR2 SMNVEV (reference sequence). This chain's CDR3 is CASSDKTF. The CDR3 DNA is TGTGCCAGCAGTGACAAAACCTTC.

This chain joins TRBV10-3 and TRBJ2-5; 9 bases are shared with TRBD1. Germline lookup yields CDR1 ENHRY and CDR2 SYGVKD. The CDR3 runs to 14 residues. V trimming: 4 bases; J trimming: 4 bases; junction bases outside the gene matches: 4. The DNA of the CDR3 is TGTGCCATCAGTGGCACAGGGGGCAGAGAGACCCAGTACTTC. Translating it yields CAISGTGGRETQYF.